Below are 7 T cell receptor beta chains sequenced from a single sample in a study of CD8 T cells in ankylosing spondylitis (dated by TCRdb to 2015 to 2018). Library preparation used 5' RACE. The listed sequencing device is Illumina HiSeq 2500. In-frame beta chains were kept once TCRdb had trimmed the public reads at Q25 with fastp and called clones with MiXCR. Here each entry gathers all rows of one CDR3 protein and keeps the most common genes and DNA. For this sample the table gives under 200,000 distinct CDR3 sequences, of which 9.8% were detected only once. The ten largest make up more than 12% of the sample. The sequenced sample was blood, either unsorted or a sorted T cell fraction (not recorded which). These TCRs come from a female donor with ankylosing spondylitis or in good health (not recorded which).

V gene TRBV5-1 combines with J gene TRBJ2-3; the D gene could be TRBD1 or TRBD2 (6 bases each). The germline gives CDR1 SGHRS, CDR2 YFSETQ. This CDR3 comprises 14 residues. V dropped 2 bases and J dropped 4 bases, with 11 bases sitting between them. CDR3 coding DNA: TGCGCCAGCAGCTTAAGAGGGGGGTCAGATACGCAGTATTTT. Amino acid sequence: CASSLRGGSDTQYF.

J is TRBJ2-5 and V is TRBV2; 10 bases agree with TRBD2. The CDR3 totals 14 residues. Trimming took 7 bases from V and 5 from J; bases not matched to a gene: 7. Germline V gene sequence: CDR1 SNHLY, CDR2 FYNNEI. The chain's CDR3 is CASKGLAGVETQYF. The CDR3 nucleotides read TGTGCCAGCAAGGGTCTAGCGGGAGTGGAGACCCAGTACTTC.

Here the CDR3 reads CASSEYVLAGGPGGANVLTF. CDR3 DNA sequence: TGTGCCAGCAGTGAATACGTATTAGCGGGAGGGCCTGGCGGGGCCAACGTCCTGACTTTC. The chain has TRBV25-1 and TRBJ2-6, with TRBD2 matching over 11 bases. Germline CDR1 MGHDK, CDR2 SYGVNS. The trim removed 0 bases at V and 4 bases at J, leaving 11 bases unmatched. This CDR3 has 20 amino acids.

V and J are TRBV13 and TRBJ2-7, with 9 bases aligning to TRBD1. Looked up from germline, CDR1 is PRHDT and CDR2 is FYEKMQ (reference sequence). The V gene end was trimmed by 9 bases and the J gene end by 5 bases; junction bases not matched to a gene: 14. CDR3 length: 15 residues. For the CDR3, the DNA is TGTGCCAGGGGGACCGGGACAGGGATTAAGGACGAGCAGTACTTC. It codes for CARGTGTGIKDEQYF.

This clonotype has ten or more counts. The chain has TRBV6-5 and TRBJ1-2; a possible D gene is TRBD1 (5 bases). Germline CDR1 is MNHEY and CDR2 is SVGAGI. V was clipped by 0 bases and J by 14 bases, with 19 bases between them. The CDR3 spans 14 residues. The CDR3 spells CASSYSYDPGPITF. The CDR3, as DNA: TGTGCCAGCAGTTACTCCTACGATCCGGGACCCATAACCTTC.

In this sample, this clonotype turned up a few times. The CDR3 bases are TGTGCCAGCAGTGAAGCGGGACAGGATTTCGTTTATGGCTACACCTTC. Translated, it gives CASSEAGQDFVYGYTF. V and J are TRBV2 and TRBJ1-2, with TRBD1 identical over 8 bases. The CDR3 consists of 16 residues. Per germline, CDR1 SNHLY and CDR2 FYNNEI. The V gene end was trimmed by 0 bases and the J gene end by 5 bases; junction bases not matched to a gene: 8.

In DNA form, the CDR3 reads TGCGCCAGCCGTCTGACAGGTCACACTGAAGCTTTCTTT. Translated, it gives CASRLTGHTEAFF. The chain has TRBV5-1 and TRBJ1-1; D perhaps matches TRBD1 (6 bases). V shed 7 bases and J shed 3 bases, with 13 bases lying between them. In germline, CDR1 is SGHRS, CDR2 YFSETQ. The length of the CDR3 is 13 residues.